The next 10 T cell receptor beta chains were all read from a single sample in a study of spatial heterogeneity in lung cancer. From the 5' RACE reads, TCRdb called clonotypes with MiXCR, one entry per CDR3 protein. This sample yields more than 95,000 distinct CDR3 sequences, of which 12% are seen a single time; around 16% belongs to the top ten. Time point here: blood at routine non-recurrence follow-up after resection. Without sorting, whole RNA was sequenced from tumor, nontumor lung or frozen PBMC. This sample comprised PBMCs, obtained at follow-up. The receptors derive from a male donor with early-stage non-small cell lung cancer.

This clonotype occurred once. The chain couples TRBV6-6 to TRBJ1-1; 8 positions agree with TRBD1. This CDR3 is built from 12 residues. J lost 5 bases, V lost 10 bases, and 6 bases had no gene match. Germline lookup yields CDR1 MNHNY and CDR2 SVGAGI (reference sequence). The DNA for the CDR3 is TGTGCCACCGACAGGGGTAGGACTGAAGCTTTCTTT. Translation: CATDRGRTEAFF.

This clonotype has at least ten counts. This sequence joins TRBV20-1 and TRBJ1-2; 7 nucleotides match TRBD1. V shed 5 bases, J shed 4 bases, and the junction held 4 bases outside the gene matches. In germline, CDR1 is DFQATT, CDR2 SNEGSKA (reference sequence). The CDR3 has 12 residues. For the CDR3, the DNA is TGCAGTGCTGCCCGGGACAGCTATGGCTACACCTTC. Its translation is CSAARDSYGYTF.

The sample holds a few counts of this clonotype. The chain links TRBV7-2 to TRBJ2-5; 9 nucleotides align to TRBD2. Looked up from germline, CDR1 is SGHTA and CDR2 is FQGNSA. The length of the CDR3 is 16 residues. V was clipped by 1 base and J by 6 bases; unmatched bases: 9. The CDR3 coding sequence is TGTGCCAGCAGCTTAGAGGCGGGGGGGCCCGGGAAGACCCAGTACTTC. Translated, it gives CASSLEAGGPGKTQYF.

The rearrangement uses TRBV20-1 and TRBJ1-5, with D perhaps matching TRBD1 (5 bases). V lost 3 bases and J 0 bases, leaving 9 bases between the germline ends. Germline V gives CDR1 DFQATT, CDR2 SNEGSKA (reference sequence). The CDR3 is 14 residues long. The CDR3 is CSASRDVSNQPQHF. CDR3 DNA sequence: TGCAGTGCTAGCCGGGACGTTAGCAATCAGCCCCAGCATTTT.

The rearrangement uses TRBV20-1 and TRBJ2-3; TRBD1 might be the D (5 bases). Germline CDR1 reads DFQATT; CDR2 reads SNEGSKA (reference sequence). The ends were cut back, 0 bases at V and 8 bases at J, with 18 bases in the middle. The CDR3 has 15 amino acids. The CDR3, as DNA: TGCAGTGCTAGAGATCTTACTACTGGGGCACCTACGCAGTATTTT. Amino acid sequence: CSARDLTTGAPTQYF.

Here the CDR3 reads CASGTGGVGTEAFF. As DNA, the CDR3 is TGTGCCAGCGGGACAGGGGGCGTCGGCACTGAAGCTTTCTTT. The genes are TRBV28 and TRBJ1-1, with 12 bases fitting TRBD1. The germline V gene encodes CDR1 MDHEN and CDR2 SYDVKM. The J segment lost 4 bases and the V segment lost 8 bases, leaving 5 bases of the junction unmatched. This CDR3 spans 14 amino acids.

Many counts were recorded for this clonotype. The V gene is TRBV4-1, the J gene TRBJ1-4; D is possibly TRBD1 (5 bases). V lost 4 bases and J 4 bases, leaving 10 bases between the germline ends. This CDR3 is built from 14 residues. Germline V lookup: CDR1 MGHRA, CDR2 YSYEKL. This CDR3 is CASSLGLSNEKLFF. The CDR3 region has the DNA TGCGCCAGCAGCCTGGGACTGAGTAATGAAAAACTGTTTTTT.

The chain couples TRBV5-6 to TRBJ2-3, with a tentative D call TRBD2 (5 bases). V lost 4 bases and J lost 8, with 17 bases in between. Germline CDR1 SGHDT, CDR2 YYEEEE. The CDR3 runs 14 residues. Here the CDR3 reads CASSARTPGVTQYF. The CDR3 bases are TGTGCCAGCAGCGCGCGGACCCCCGGGGTTACGCAGTATTTT.

This clonotype came up a few times. V and J are TRBV6-6 and TRBJ1-5, with D possibly being TRBD1 (6 bases). Germline V gives CDR1 MNHNY, CDR2 SVGAGI (reference sequence). The CDR3 has 14 residues. The V end was cut by 2 bases, the J end by 4 bases, with 9 bases between. The chain's CDR3 is CASSYAGDNQPQHF. The DNA of the CDR3 is TGTGCCAGCAGTTACGCAGGGGATAATCAGCCCCAGCATTTT.

The rearrangement uses TRBV7-3 and TRBJ1-4; 8 nucleotides match TRBD1. CDR1 is SGHTA and CDR2 is FQGTGA in the germline V gene. The J segment lost 6 bases and the V segment lost 4 bases, leaving 13 bases of the junction unmatched. This CDR3 is 17 amino acids long. Here the CDR3 reads CASSCKEDREVDEKLFF. The CDR3 nucleotides read TGTGCCAGCAGCTGTAAAGAGGACAGGGAGGTGGATGAAAAACTGTTTTTT.